The rows below give T cell receptor beta chains drawn from one sample of a study of T cells in Graves' hyperthyroidism and ophthalmopathy. TCRdb processed the multiplex PCR reads anew with MiXCR; each CDR3 protein has one entry. The data contain roughly 500,000 distinct CDR3 sequences, about 43% of them singletons. Sequenced input: peripheral blood or thyroid tissue (not recorded which). The receptor set was obtained from an adult woman with Graves' disease, either hyperthyroidism or ophthalmopathy (not recorded which). Both conserved end residues are part of each CDR3. The D gene is left open where the match is weak. Only some rows state a clone size, as once, few, many or a class for expanded clones.

D,J,size,V,CDR3,DNA
-,TRBJ1-6,-,TRBV5-1,CASSQRGVANSPLHF,TGCGCCAGCAGCCAAAGGGGGGTGGCTAATTCACCCCTCCACTTT
-,TRBJ1-1,many,TRBV19,CASRPGGPITEAFF,TGTGCCAGTAGGCCCGGCGGGCCAATCACTGAAGCTTTCTTT
-,TRBJ1-2,-,TRBV24-1,CATSAEANYGYTF,TGTGCCACCAGTGCCGAGGCTAACTATGGCTACACCTTC
-,TRBJ2-7,-,TRBV5-4,CASSSGGRTYEQYF,TGTGCCAGCAGCTCTGGGGGGCGGACCTACGAGCAGTACTTC
-,TRBJ1-5,many,TRBV7-8,CASSYGVNQPQHF,TGTGCCAGCAGCTACGGGGTCAATCAGCCCCAGCATTTT
-,TRBJ1-3,-,TRBV5-1,CASSLLAGVRGGNTIYF,TGCGCCAGCAGCTTACTAGCGGGAGTACGGGGCGGAAACACCATATATTTT
-,TRBJ2-5,many,TRBV14,CASSQVLERETQYF,TGTGCCAGCAGCCAAGTGCTTGAAAGGGAGACCCAGTACTTC
-,TRBJ1-3,-,TRBV29-1,CSVVGESDTIYF,TGCAGCGTAGTCGGGGAGTCGGACACCATATATTTT
TRBD1,TRBJ2-5,-,TRBV12-3/TRBV12-4,CASSWPGQGAFGETQYF,TGTGCCAGCAGTTGGCCGGGACAGGGGGCCTTTGGAGAGACCCAGTACTTC
TRBD1,TRBJ2-5,few,TRBV18,CASSPKTGNKQETQYF,TGTGCCAGCTCACCCAAGACAGGGAATAAACAAGAGACCCAGTACTTC
-,TRBJ2-6,-,TRBV19,CASSIGWDSGANVLTF,TGTGCCAGTAGTATAGGGTGGGACTCTGGGGCCAACGTCCTGACTTTC
-,TRBJ2-7,many,TRBV4-2,CASSLIGESSYEQYF,TGTGCCAGCAGCCTAATAGGGGAGAGCTCCTACGAGCAGTACTTC
-,TRBJ1-4,many,TRBV4-2,CASSQDLTGRADEKLFF,TGTGCCAGCAGCCAAGATTTAACAGGGAGGGCAGACGAAAAACTGTTTTTT
-,TRBJ2-2,many,TRBV7-8,CASSSPYTGELFF,TGTGCCAGCAGCTCGCCCTACACCGGGGAGCTGTTTTTT
-,TRBJ1-5,-,TRBV20-1,CSATRLTGSSNQPQHF,TGCAGTGCCACTCGACTAACAGGGTCGAGCAATCAGCCCCAGCATTTT
-,TRBJ2-7,-,TRBV6-2/TRBV6-3,CATWATRHEQYF,TGTGCCACCTGGGCCACACGCCACGAGCAGTACTTC
-,TRBJ2-3,-,TRBV20-1,CSAISGYTYTDTQYF,TGCAGTGCTATATCAGGGTATACCTACACAGATACGCAGTATTTT
-,TRBJ2-2,many,TRBV5-1,CASLEPNTGELFF,TGCGCCAGCCTCGAGCCGAACACCGGGGAGCTGTTTTTT
-,TRBJ2-2,-,TRBV7-9,CASPSGRQENTGELFF,TGTGCCAGCCCCAGTGGGCGACAGGAAAACACCGGGGAGCTGTTTTTT
-,TRBJ1-1,many,TRBV6-5,CASTPPRARDEAFF,TGTGCCAGCACTCCCCCGAGGGCGCGAGATGAAGCTTTCTTT
TRBD1,TRBJ2-7,-,TRBV7-9,CASSLRGQGADEQYF,TGTGCCAGCAGCTTGAGGGGACAGGGGGCTGACGAGCAGTACTTC
-,TRBJ1-4,once,TRBV15,CATSRRSTNEELFF,TGTGCCACCAGCCGACGCTCGACTAATGAAGAACTGTTTTTT